This is a list of T cell receptor beta chains from one sample in a study of shared clonotypes between healthy human individuals. Using immunoSEQ multiplex PCR, the repertoire was profiled, and TCRdb retains in-frame clones only, with some absent. The repertoire holds 2 million to 2.5 million clones, with over 85% as singletons. The sequencing sample was made of naive CD8+ T cells sorted from blood. The receptors stem from a man between 18 and 29 years old in good health. The CDR3 runs from the conserved cysteine through the conserved F or W. Fields, in order: J gene, D gene, clone size, CDR3 length, V gene, CDR3 protein, CDR3 DNA. The D gene is left open where the match is weak. Clone size, where shown, is once, few, many, or a class for clones that have expanded.

J gene: TRBJ2-2; D gene: TRBD1; clone size: once; CDR3 length: 17; V gene: TRBV5-6; CDR3 protein: CASSLEGQGRWAGELFF; CDR3 DNA: TGTGCCAGCAGCTTGGAGGGACAGGGGAGATGGGCCGGGGAGCTGTTTTTT
J gene: TRBJ1-1; D gene: NA; clone size: NA; CDR3 length: 14; V gene: TRBV19; CDR3 protein: CASNWGHGNTEAFF; CDR3 DNA: TGTGCCTCCAACTGGGGGCATGGGAACACTGAAGCTTTCTTT
J gene: TRBJ1-5; D gene: NA; clone size: NA; CDR3 length: 15; V gene: TRBV2; CDR3 protein: CASSSGATTNQPQHF; CDR3 DNA: TGTGCCAGCAGTTCGGGGGCTACCACTAATCAGCCCCAGCATTTT
J gene: TRBJ1-3; D gene: NA; clone size: NA; CDR3 length: 16; V gene: TRBV27; CDR3 protein: CASSPSAGEAGNTIYF; CDR3 DNA: TGTGCCAGCAGTCCCTCGGCGGGGGAGGCTGGAAACACCATATATTTT
J gene: TRBJ1-3; D gene: NA; clone size: NA; CDR3 length: 15; V gene: TRBV19; CDR3 protein: CASSPIPPYGNTIYF; CDR3 DNA: TGTGCCAGTAGTCCTATCCCTCCTTACGGAAACACCATATATTTT
J gene: TRBJ2-7; D gene: NA; clone size: NA; CDR3 length: 11; V gene: TRBV6-1; CDR3 protein: CASREGVEQYF; CDR3 DNA: TGTGCCAGCAGAGAGGGGGTCGAGCAGTACTTC
J gene: TRBJ1-5; D gene: NA; clone size: NA; CDR3 length: 16; V gene: TRBV4-1; CDR3 protein: CASSQVLGRGDQPQHF; CDR3 DNA: TGCGCCAGCAGCCAAGTTCTGGGGCGGGGGGACCAGCCCCAGCATTTT
J gene: TRBJ1-6; D gene: NA; clone size: NA; CDR3 length: 17; V gene: TRBV4-3; CDR3 protein: CASSQEERSEGNSPLHF; CDR3 DNA: TGCGCCAGCAGCCAAGAGGAAAGATCAGAGGGTAATTCACCCCTCCACTTT
J gene: TRBJ2-3; D gene: NA; clone size: NA; CDR3 length: 16; V gene: TRBV13; CDR3 protein: CASSTTTLVGTDTQYF; CDR3 DNA: TGTGCCAGCAGCACCACGACCCTTGTAGGGACAGATACGCAGTATTTT
J gene: TRBJ2-7; D gene: NA; clone size: once; CDR3 length: 11; V gene: TRBV6-5; CDR3 protein: CASSDSREQYF; CDR3 DNA: TGTGCCAGCAGTGACAGTCGCGAGCAGTACTTC
J gene: TRBJ1-5; D gene: NA; clone size: NA; CDR3 length: 14; V gene: TRBV27; CDR3 protein: CASSYRQSNQPQHF; CDR3 DNA: TGTGCCAGCAGTTACCGACAGAGCAATCAGCCCCAGCATTTT
J gene: TRBJ1-1; D gene: NA; clone size: NA; CDR3 length: 15; V gene: TRBV7-9; CDR3 protein: CASSLAQGRGTEAFF; CDR3 DNA: TGTGCCAGCAGCTTAGCTCAGGGAAGGGGGACTGAAGCTTTCTTT
J gene: TRBJ2-1; D gene: NA; clone size: NA; CDR3 length: 14; V gene: TRBV5-6; CDR3 protein: CASSLSQERNEQFF; CDR3 DNA: TGTGCCAGCAGCTTGTCACAGGAGCGGAATGAGCAGTTCTTC
J gene: TRBJ1-2; D gene: NA; clone size: NA; CDR3 length: 18; V gene: TRBV13; CDR3 protein: CASTPEGSGFGTRYGYTF; CDR3 DNA: TGTGCCAGCACACCTGAGGGGTCCGGATTCGGTACTCGCTATGGCTACACCTTC
J gene: TRBJ2-2; D gene: NA; clone size: NA; CDR3 length: 16; V gene: TRBV29-1; CDR3 protein: CSVGGFEQGFTGELFF; CDR3 DNA: TGCAGCGTTGGGGGTTTTGAACAGGGCTTTACCGGGGAGCTGTTTTTT
J gene: TRBJ2-1; D gene: TRBD2; clone size: NA; CDR3 length: 14; V gene: TRBV13; CDR3 protein: CASSPGTSENEQFF; CDR3 DNA: TGTGCCAGCAGCCCCGGGACTAGTGAAAATGAGCAGTTCTTC
J gene: TRBJ1-1; D gene: NA; clone size: NA; CDR3 length: 13; V gene: TRBV6-1; CDR3 protein: CASSEGRLTEAFF; CDR3 DNA: TGTGCCAGCAGTGAAGGGAGGCTCACTGAAGCTTTCTTT
J gene: TRBJ2-7; D gene: TRBD1; clone size: NA; CDR3 length: 12; V gene: TRBV9; CDR3 protein: CASSGTGYEQYF; CDR3 DNA: TGTGCCAGCAGCGGGACAGGGTACGAGCAGTACTTC
J gene: TRBJ1-2; D gene: NA; clone size: NA; CDR3 length: 16; V gene: TRBV6-6; CDR3 protein: CASSYSGSPEFYGYTF; CDR3 DNA: TGTGCCAGCAGTTACTCGGGTTCCCCAGAATTCTATGGCTACACCTTC
J gene: TRBJ2-2; D gene: TRBD1; clone size: once; CDR3 length: 15; V gene: TRBV28; CDR3 protein: CASSFRDRGLGELFF; CDR3 DNA: TGTGCCAGCAGTTTCCGCGACAGGGGACTCGGGGAGCTGTTTTTT
J gene: TRBJ2-1; D gene: NA; clone size: NA; CDR3 length: 16; V gene: TRBV2; CDR3 protein: CASSPPKGRSYNEQFF; CDR3 DNA: TGTGCCAGCAGTCCCCCAAAGGGGAGGTCCTACAATGAGCAGTTCTTC
J gene: TRBJ2-7; D gene: NA; clone size: NA; CDR3 length: 16; V gene: TRBV19; CDR3 protein: CASSEGPPGELYEQYF; CDR3 DNA: TGTGCCAGTAGTGAGGGACCGCCCGGGGAACTCTACGAGCAGTACTTC
J gene: TRBJ2-1; D gene: NA; clone size: once; CDR3 length: 15; V gene: TRBV28; CDR3 protein: CASSPDSAHYNEQFF; CDR3 DNA: TGTGCCAGCAGTCCAGACAGCGCGCACTACAATGAGCAGTTCTTC
J gene: TRBJ2-3; D gene: NA; clone size: NA; CDR3 length: 17; V gene: TRBV4-2; CDR3 protein: CASSQVSGAASTDTQYF; CDR3 DNA: TGTGCCAGCAGCCAAGTATCGGGGGCAGCTAGCACAGATACGCAGTATTTT
J gene: TRBJ1-1; D gene: TRBD1; clone size: NA; CDR3 length: 15; V gene: TRBV7-9; CDR3 protein: CASRQRDSLNTEAFF; CDR3 DNA: TGTGCCAGCAGGCAGAGGGACAGCCTGAACACTGAAGCTTTCTTT
J gene: TRBJ2-7; D gene: NA; clone size: NA; CDR3 length: 11; V gene: TRBV7-6; CDR3 protein: CASSSTYEQYF; CDR3 DNA: TGTGCCAGCAGCTCAACATACGAGCAGTACTTC
J gene: TRBJ1-5; D gene: NA; clone size: once; CDR3 length: 14; V gene: TRBV10-2; CDR3 protein: CASSDQAEYQPQHF; CDR3 DNA: TGCGCCAGCAGTGACCAGGCTGAGTATCAGCCCCAGCATTTT
J gene: TRBJ1-1; D gene: TRBD1; clone size: NA; CDR3 length: 16; V gene: TRBV6-6; CDR3 protein: CASSPRQGWTWAEAFF; CDR3 DNA: TGTGCCAGCAGCCCAAGACAGGGGTGGACCTGGGCTGAAGCTTTCTTT
J gene: TRBJ2-7; D gene: NA; clone size: few; CDR3 length: 16; V gene: TRBV7-2; CDR3 protein: CASSLTARTPPNEQYF; CDR3 DNA: TGTGCCAGCAGCTTAACCGCCAGGACCCCGCCAAACGAGCAGTACTTC
J gene: TRBJ2-7; D gene: TRBD2; clone size: NA; CDR3 length: 14; V gene: TRBV5-4; CDR3 protein: CASSSQTSAHEQYF; CDR3 DNA: TGTGCCAGCAGCTCCCAGACTAGCGCACACGAGCAGTACTTC
J gene: TRBJ2-5; D gene: NA; clone size: NA; CDR3 length: 14; V gene: TRBV4-3; CDR3 protein: CASSQGWRTETQYF; CDR3 DNA: TGCGCCAGCAGCCAAGGGTGGAGAACAGAGACCCAGTACTTC
J gene: TRBJ1-2; D gene: NA; clone size: few; CDR3 length: 12; V gene: TRBV19; CDR3 protein: CASSPDAYGYTF; CDR3 DNA: TGTGCCAGTAGTCCGGACGCCTATGGCTACACCTTC
J gene: TRBJ2-7; D gene: NA; clone size: NA; CDR3 length: 14; V gene: TRBV19; CDR3 protein: CASSPGVGSYEQYF; CDR3 DNA: TGTGCCAGTAGCCCAGGGGTTGGGAGCTACGAGCAGTACTTC
J gene: TRBJ2-7; D gene: TRBD2; clone size: NA; CDR3 length: 14; V gene: TRBV5-1; CDR3 protein: CASSLSGTSDSQYF; CDR3 DNA: TGCGCCAGCAGCTTATCCGGGACTAGCGATTCGCAGTACTTC
J gene: TRBJ1-1; D gene: NA; clone size: NA; CDR3 length: 15; V gene: TRBV4-1; CDR3 protein: CASSQVRGGNTEAFF; CDR3 DNA: TGCGCCAGCAGCCAAGTACGAGGGGGTAACACTGAAGCTTTCTTT
J gene: TRBJ2-7; D gene: NA; clone size: once; CDR3 length: 16; V gene: TRBV4-3; CDR3 protein: CASSLSLLWNAYEQYF; CDR3 DNA: TGCGCCAGCAGCCTAAGCCTCCTTTGGAATGCCTACGAGCAGTACTTC
J gene: TRBJ2-7; D gene: TRBD1; clone size: NA; CDR3 length: 13; V gene: TRBV29-1; CDR3 protein: CSVRQGDSYEQYF; CDR3 DNA: TGCAGCGTCCGACAGGGAGACTCCTACGAGCAGTACTTC
J gene: TRBJ2-1; D gene: NA; clone size: NA; CDR3 length: 14; V gene: TRBV9; CDR3 protein: CASSVGSLDNEQFF; CDR3 DNA: TGTGCCAGCAGCGTAGGCAGCTTAGACAATGAGCAGTTCTTC
J gene: TRBJ2-7; D gene: NA; clone size: NA; CDR3 length: 12; V gene: TRBV6-6; CDR3 protein: CASSPVSHEQYF; CDR3 DNA: TGTGCCAGCAGTCCGGTTTCCCACGAGCAGTACTTC
J gene: TRBJ1-1; D gene: NA; clone size: NA; CDR3 length: 13; V gene: TRBV7-6; CDR3 protein: CASSLRGSTEAFF; CDR3 DNA: TGTGCCAGCAGCTTACGGGGGAGTACTGAAGCTTTCTTT
J gene: TRBJ2-7; D gene: NA; clone size: NA; CDR3 length: 13; V gene: TRBV19; CDR3 protein: CATSSVGGYEQYF; CDR3 DNA: TGTGCCACATCCAGCGTGGGAGGCTACGAGCAGTACTTC
J gene: TRBJ2-1; D gene: NA; clone size: NA; CDR3 length: 14; V gene: TRBV30; CDR3 protein: CAWGWTVSGNEQFF; CDR3 DNA: TGTGCCTGGGGGTGGACTGTGAGCGGCAATGAGCAGTTCTTC
J gene: TRBJ2-7; D gene: NA; clone size: NA; CDR3 length: 13; V gene: TRBV10-3; CDR3 protein: CAISAPGSYEQYF; CDR3 DNA: TGTGCCATCAGTGCCCCCGGGTCCTACGAGCAGTACTTC
J gene: TRBJ1-1; D gene: TRBD1; clone size: NA; CDR3 length: 13; V gene: TRBV30; CDR3 protein: CAWTGQANTEAFF; CDR3 DNA: TGTGCCTGGACGGGACAGGCGAACACTGAAGCTTTCTTT
J gene: TRBJ1-2; D gene: TRBD1; clone size: NA; CDR3 length: 14; V gene: TRBV28; CDR3 protein: CASSATGGGDGYTF; CDR3 DNA: TGTGCCAGCAGTGCGACAGGGGGAGGGGATGGCTACACCTTC
J gene: TRBJ1-6; D gene: TRBD1; clone size: NA; CDR3 length: 14; V gene: TRBV5-6; CDR3 protein: CASSSGQGNSPLHF; CDR3 DNA: TGTGCCAGCAGCTCCGGACAGGGGAATTCACCCCTCCACTTT
J gene: TRBJ1-2; D gene: NA; clone size: NA; CDR3 length: 14; V gene: TRBV5-8; CDR3 protein: CASSFKQGDYGYTF; CDR3 DNA: TGTGCCAGCAGCTTTAAACAGGGTGACTATGGCTACACCTTC